This T cell receptor (beta chain) was recovered during a study of CD8 T cells in Susac syndrome. Random-hexamer reverse transcription was applied to about 0.5 to 1 ug RNA. The TCR beta CDR3 was amplified by immunoSEQ multiplex PCR across 54 Vbeta, 13 Jbeta. TCRdb redid the calling of the immunoSEQ multiplex PCR reads with MiXCR, one entry per CDR3 protein. The sample lists 84,000 or so distinct CDR3 sequences; 94% were seen once. Under recently defined diagnostic criteria, the patients with Susac syndrome qualified as having definite or probable disease. The CD8+ and CD4+ T cells were negatively isolated, with the TEMRA cells enriched by FACS. Sequencing input: CD8+ T cells from PBMCs. The sequence was obtained from a human donor with Susac syndrome.

Here the CDR3 reads CASSYSNWGDQPQHF. The CDR3 coding sequence is TGTGCCAGCAGTTACTCGAATTGGGGGGATCAGCCCCAGCATTTT. The chain couples TRBV6-5 to TRBJ1-5; a possible D gene is TRBD1 (5 bases). The CDR3 is 15 residues long. Trimming left V 0 bases short and J 5 bases short, with 11 bases between. Germline CDR1 is MNHEY and CDR2 is SVGAGI.